This record covers a single TCR beta chain. Antigen specificity is unknown. Original methodology: Filtering differed for immunoSEQ, which gave only junction sequences without quality scores. This table comes from immunoSEQ multiplex PCR, and its TCRdb copy is limited to in-frame clones, with some not included. For V, J and clone size, that table is used; D and trimming come from the DNA. This sample carries hundreds of thousands of clones, 96% of them seen once, and the ten largest clones take less than 0.25%. This entry is derived from a study of shared clonotypes between healthy human individuals. Study results and caveats: The generation probabilities recorded for non-shared clonotypes fell below those of clonotypes shared by all four donors.

The germline CDR1 and CDR2 sequences are MNHEY and SMNVEV (reference sequence). The CDR3 runs 16 residues. Trimming took 5 bases from V and 0 from J, leaving 16 bases between them. Naive CD8 populations comprised CD45RO-negative cells positively selected for CCR7, excluding terminally differentiated effector memory CD45RA+ cells. The sample consisted of naive CD8+ T cells sorted from blood. This rearrangement joins TRBV27 to TRBJ1-2; D possibly corresponds to TRBD1 (6 bases). This receptor was taken from a man aged 25-40 years in good health. The CDR3 loop is CASSTYRDIANYGYTF. The CDR3 nucleotides are TGTGCCAGCAGTACATACCGGGACATCGCTAACTATGGCTACACCTTC.